This TCR beta chain was profiled in a study of cytomegalovirus exposure and HLA in healthy donors. Turning to the study itself: Earlier, 150 million to 200 million T cells were analyzed, and approximately 110 million unique TCR beta sequences were found among them.

The PCR contained 60 Vbeta and 13 Jbeta primers. Sequenced by immunoSEQ multiplex PCR; TCRdb stores in-frame clones only, minus some. The repertoire holds 150,000 to 200,000 clones, with about 72% as singletons. The table lists this clone with a few counts. The origin of this receptor is a girl between 10 and 17 years old in good health and CMV-seronegative. The specimen sequenced was PBMCs.

The DNA of the CDR3 is TGTGCCAGCAGCTTACCTCCGACAGGCAGGAGCACAGATACGCAGTATTTT. Translated: CASSLPPTGRSTDTQYF. The V and J genes are TRBV7-9 and TRBJ2-3, with a weak D call TRBD1 (6 bases). Looked up from germline, CDR1 is SEHNR and CDR2 is FQNEAQ (reference sequence). Trimming pared 2 bases from V and 0 bases from J, leaving 15 bases between. CDR3 length equals 17 residues.